This TCR beta chain was sequenced during a study of T cell responses to AZD1222 COVID-19 vaccine. Findings of the study overall: There were repertoire samples only from the period after the peak T cell response. Donors were chiefly white British, with a greater number of females, and clonal diversity was perhaps underestimated.

The CDR3 runs 15 residues. CDR1 and CDR2 from the germline V gene are SGHNT and YYREEE (reference sequence). V was trimmed by 1 base and J by 0 bases, leaving 9 bases between them. Remarks on this clone: Its antigen is not known.

Clones were read by immunoSEQ multiplex PCR, and TCRdb kept only the in-frame ones, dropping some. The sample holds about 110,000 clones, 80% to 90% seen once. The sample here was peripheral blood, taken 28 days after the second AZD1222 dose. The rearrangement uses TRBV5-4 and TRBJ2-3; D uncertain. This sequence was found in an adult who received the AZD1222 COVID-19 vaccine. CDR3 sequence: CASSLSASSTDTQYF. In nucleotides, the CDR3 is TGTGCCAGCAGCTTGTCAGCATCTAGCACAGATACGCAGTATTTT.